This T cell receptor beta chain was captured by sequencing in a study of T-cell reconstitution after alpha-beta-depleted transplantation in children. Study-wide results and caveats: Several hundred graft clones that had expanded were reportedly the source of alpha-beta T cells about two months after transplant. Certain patients had high TCRbeta diversity at day 60, and it came from recipient T cells and thymic progenitors that survived. It was newly produced T cells that mostly accounted for T-cell counts and diversity one year after transplant.

J gave up 4 bases and V 4 bases, and 3 bases lay outside the gene matches. The germline CDR1 and CDR2 sequences are MGHRA and YSYEKL. There are 13 residues in the CDR3. During its preparation, the TCRbeta library received unique molecular identifiers. TCRdb independently ran MiXCR on the PCR reads; one entry per CDR3 protein. The sample yields around 300,000 distinct CDR3 sequences, 23% seen once. Worth noting for this clonotype: Its specificity is not known.

Sequencing used PBMCs, mostly from graft donor cells, obtained 180 days after TCRalphabeta/CD19-depleted stem cell transplant. The clonotype originates from a male patient younger than 18 who had a stem cell transplant for acute lymphoblastic leukemia, so the T cells may come from the graft donor. The chain is built from TRBV4-1 and TRBJ2-5; TRBD2 agrees at 7 bases. The CDR3 spells CASSPASGETQYF. Written as DNA, the CDR3 is TGCGCCAGCAGCCCCGCTAGCGGAGAGACCCAGTACTTC.